This T cell receptor beta chain was sequenced in a study of blood T cell repertoires in COVID-19. Some clones are missing from TCRdb's copy, which holds only in-frame ones; the method was immunoSEQ multiplex PCR. The repertoire holds 230,000 or so clones, about 91% seen once, with approximately 14% in the top ten. Cohort allocation depended upon clinical history that participants reported. The CDR3 has 16 amino acids. Trimming took 2 bases from V and 2 from J; bases not matched to a gene: 5. Germline V gene sequence: CDR1 MRHNA, CDR2 SNTAGT. The specimen sequenced was PBMCs or T cells enriched from blood (not recorded which). The gene calls are TRBV6-4 and TRBJ2-3; 9 bases are shared with TRBD2. The TCR originated in a woman aged 45-59 years with acute COVID-19. The CDR3: CASSDEGGRATDTQYF. In DNA, the CDR3 is TGTGCCAGCAGTGACGAGGGCGGGAGGGCCACAGATACGCAGTATTTT.